Sequencing of this TCR beta chain was carried out in a study of beta chain features in type 1 diabetes. V lost 1 base to trimming and J lost 3 bases; unmatched junction nucleotides: 13. CDR1 is SGHVS and CDR2 is FQNEAQ in the germline V gene. The CDR3 loop spans 18 amino acids. This clone came up a few times. Its antigen is undetermined. Expressed TCRB transcripts were sequenced after all isolated RNA was converted to cDNA. Sequencing used immunoSEQ multiplex PCR; TCRdb keeps in-frame clones, though not all of them. This table holds under 400,000 clones, around 12% found once. Whole-study findings and limits: Shorter templates might be favored by PCR, and equally so in patients and in controls. There was a moderate but significant shortening of TCRB CDR3s in all four CD4+ subsets of Type 1 diabetes patients. Type 1 diabetes patients showed fewer insertions and more deletions at VDJ junctions. A closer apparent resemblance between naive, central memory and Treg TCRB repertoires was seen in patients than in healthy donors.

The gene calls are TRBV7-8 and TRBJ2-7; TRBD2 aligns across 9 bases. The source of this sequence is a young man in good health. The sample was naive CD4+ T cells from blood. CDR3 bases: TGTGCCAGCAGCTTAGTGCCCTTTCGGGCGGGGGGGTTCTACGAGCAGTACTTC. Amino acid sequence: CASSLVPFRAGGFYEQYF.